This T cell receptor (beta chain) was captured in a study of early stage breast cancer tumors. General study results and limits: Tumors had roughly 2.4-fold higher T cell density and higher clonality than adjacent normal breast tissue. Enriched TCRB sequences shared across patients were mostly commonly generated sequences.

On this clone itself: Antigen: not known.

Each sample had two DNA replicates, 0.5 to 0.65 ug blood or roughly 1.5 ug tissue. TCRdb's copy holds only in-frame clones and misses some; the assay was immunoSEQ multiplex PCR. The top ten hold around 3.4% of the sample, which has about 51,000 clones, around four fifths seen once. CDR1 is SGHKS and CDR2 is YYEKEE in the germline V gene (reference sequence). The CDR3 has 14 residues. V gave up 5 bases and J gave up 1 base, with 10 bases separating them. The sequence derives from a person aged 35 to 50 with breast cancer. This chain joins TRBV5-5 and TRBJ1-5; D gene uncertain. Sequencing input: blood. CDR3 loop: CASSSSWSNQPQHF. The CDR3 bases are TGTGCCAGCAGTTCCTCGTGGAGCAATCAGCCCCAGCATTTT.